This T cell receptor (beta chain) was obtained from a study of shared clonotypes between healthy human individuals (TCRdb year 2020). General notes on the study: A couple of women and three men aged 18 to 49 years were included in the cohort. Each donor's leukapheresis produced roughly between roughly 0.85 and 10 billion PBMCs. The study deeply sequenced blood TCR repertoires of five healthy adults to estimate repertoire size and the extent of clonotype sharing between individuals. For each donor, three plates each were used for CD4 naive and CD4 memory, two plates were used for CD8 naive, and one plate was used for CD8 memory. To increase sequencing depth and limit assay-specific biases, different laboratories used diverse techniques to prepare libraries and sequence TCR repertoires.

Overall study results and their limits: Incomplete sequencing was indicated by rarefaction of sorted-subset datasets, despite the large sequencing depth. Clonotypes shared by all four sorted-subset donors showed higher generation probabilities than non-shared clonotypes. Across four donors, approximately 5% of naive CD4, more than 3% of naive CD8, about 2.3% of memory CD4, and approximately 0.4% of memory CD8 clonotypes were shared. Naive subsets generally had larger estimated clonotype richness than memory subsets did. Based on pairwise subsampling, the degree of clonotype sharing among donors was expected to be affected by sequencing depth. Only blood was sampled, and tissue TCR repertoires likely differ from those in blood. The genetic and exposure-history diversity represented was limited by the small number of donors.

Concerning this clone itself: The antigen it binds to is not known. No much larger clone is present one base from it, and per-base qualities are unavailable.

The donors were healthy, HIV-negative adults who had no recently reported acute infections or vaccinations. Only Caucasian adults living in Nashville, Tennessee, USA were represented among the donors. Magnetic negative selection was used to enrich CD4+ T cells, after which naive cells were positively selected on CD45RA and the negative fraction became the memory subset. Blood was obtained by leukapheresis, after which PBMCs were separated by Ficoll-Histopaque density gradient centrifugation and cryopreserved in liquid nitrogen vapor phase. Analytical flow cytometry was used to check the purity and quantity of every magnetically sorted T cell population. Each sorted fraction had its genomic DNA isolated and then quantified by UV absorbance on a Nanodrop 2000c. TCR CDR3 regions were amplified from genomic DNA by multiplex PCR using the deep immunoSEQ assay. Extracted genomic DNA from each cell subset was distributed evenly across all wells of several immunoSEQ 96-well plates, and each plate was treated as a replicate. For sorted subsets, 200 ng of genomic DNA, equivalent to 30,000 or so T cell genomes, went into each replicate PCR. Purified libraries were measured with a Qubit 3.0 fluorometer, size-checked on a Bioanalyzer 2100, and measured again with the KAPA Library Quantification kit. Every immunoSEQ 96-well plate was sequenced on a dedicated single-read 150-cycle Illumina NextSeq 550 flow cell. On the study's bioinformatics: The immunoSEQ output contained only junctional sequences without quality scores, so filtering could not match that applied to full-length reads. Sequences were annotated with PyIR, a Python wrapper for IgBLAST v1.9, using IMGT germline references to assign V/J genes and CDR3. Reads with weak V/J assignments (E-value above 1e-6), missing CDR3, stop codons, out-of-frame junctions, or ambiguous translated residues were removed. V3J clonotypes were defined as sequences sharing an identical inferred V gene, J gene, and CDR3 amino acid sequence. Percentage overlap between repertoires was computed as shared unique clonotypes divided by the size of the smaller repertoire. Three approaches were used to assess repertoire richness: RTK rarefaction, the Chao1 estimator, and Recon v2.1 estimates of unobserved clonotypes. Generation probabilities for all TCRbeta clonotypes obtained by the gDNA method from a handful of donors were computed using OLGA. The clones in this table, taken by TCRdb from immuneACCESS, are in-frame only. Not every clone is retained; where verified, under half of the shortfall comes from an unresolved V gene, and the cause of the rest is unknown. The V and J calls and clone size come from that table; D and trimming were worked out from the DNA. Counted in this sample were 2 million to 2.5 million clones; around 90% of them appeared once. Of the sample, about 0.36% is held by the ten largest clones.

V is cut by 4 bases and J by 5 bases, and the space between the germline ends is 14 bases. Sequences KGHSH (CDR1) and LQKENI (CDR2) are obtained from the germline V gene. Measured from the cysteine to the phenylalanine, the CDR3 is 15 residues long. The only DNA kept is the CDR3, 45 bases in frame from the first base. The TCR was taken from a man younger than 30 in good health. Some clones in this sample may be carry-over from other donors' samples. The chain was built from TRBV18 and TRBJ2-2; tentative D gene TRBD1, with 6 bases matching. Sample: naive CD4+ T cells from PBMCs. What the cell subset or site label conveys for this sample: CD45RA+ positively selected. The CDR3 region has the sequence CASSRNTGSTGELFF. The sequenced DNA is TGTGCCAGCTCACGGAATACAGGGAGTACCGGGGAGCTGTTTTTT.